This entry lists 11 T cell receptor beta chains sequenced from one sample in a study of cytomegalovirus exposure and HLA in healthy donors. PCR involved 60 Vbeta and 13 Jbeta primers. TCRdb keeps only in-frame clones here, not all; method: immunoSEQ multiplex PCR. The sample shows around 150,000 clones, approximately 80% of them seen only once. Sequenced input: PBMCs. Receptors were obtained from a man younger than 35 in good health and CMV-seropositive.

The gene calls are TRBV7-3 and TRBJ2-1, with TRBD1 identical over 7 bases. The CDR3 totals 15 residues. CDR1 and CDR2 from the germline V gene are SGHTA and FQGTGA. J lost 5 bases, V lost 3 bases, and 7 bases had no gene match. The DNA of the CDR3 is TGTGCCAGCAGCTTCCCCGGGACAGAAAACAATGAGCAGTTCTTC. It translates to CASSFPGTENNEQFF.

Here the CDR3 DNA reads TGCGCCAGCAGTCCTCGGACGGGAGCCTACGAGCAGTACTTC. Translated: CASSPRTGAYEQYF. The chain has TRBV4-1 and TRBJ2-7, with a tentative D call TRBD2 (6 bases). The CDR3 consists of 14 residues. V lost 6 bases and J 2 bases, leaving 14 bases between the germline ends. Germline V gene data show CDR1 as MGHRA and CDR2 as YSYEKL.

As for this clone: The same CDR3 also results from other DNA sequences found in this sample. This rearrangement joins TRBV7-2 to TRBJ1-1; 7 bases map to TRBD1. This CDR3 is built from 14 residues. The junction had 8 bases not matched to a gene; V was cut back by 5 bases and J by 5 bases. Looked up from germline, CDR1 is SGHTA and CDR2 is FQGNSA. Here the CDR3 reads CASSPRQGRTEAFF. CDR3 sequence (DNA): TGTGCCAGCAGCCCCAGACAGGGCCGGACTGAAGCTTTCTTT.

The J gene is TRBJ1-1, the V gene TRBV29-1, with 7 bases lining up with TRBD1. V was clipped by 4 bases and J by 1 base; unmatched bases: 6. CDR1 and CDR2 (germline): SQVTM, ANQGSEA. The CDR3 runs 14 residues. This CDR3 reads CSVGAAGGNTEAFF. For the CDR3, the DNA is TGCAGCGTTGGGGCGGCAGGGGGGAACACTGAAGCTTTCTTT.

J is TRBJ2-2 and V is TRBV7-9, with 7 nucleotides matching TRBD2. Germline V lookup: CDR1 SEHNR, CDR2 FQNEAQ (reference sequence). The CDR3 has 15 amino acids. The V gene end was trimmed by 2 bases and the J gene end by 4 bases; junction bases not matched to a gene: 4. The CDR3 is CASSLFRGGTGELFF. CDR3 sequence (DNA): TGTGCCAGCAGCTTATTCCGCGGGGGCACCGGGGAGCTGTTTTTT.

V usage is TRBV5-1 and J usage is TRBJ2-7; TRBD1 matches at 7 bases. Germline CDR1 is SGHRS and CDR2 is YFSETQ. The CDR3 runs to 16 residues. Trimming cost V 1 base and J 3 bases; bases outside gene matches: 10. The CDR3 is CASSLSPGQAYYEQYF. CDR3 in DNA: TGCGCCAGCAGCTTGAGTCCTGGACAGGCCTACTACGAGCAGTACTTC.

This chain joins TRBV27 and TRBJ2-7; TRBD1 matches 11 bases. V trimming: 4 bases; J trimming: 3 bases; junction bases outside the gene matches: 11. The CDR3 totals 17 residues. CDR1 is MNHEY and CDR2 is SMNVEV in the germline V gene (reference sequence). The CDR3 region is CASSYDKRTGGVYEQYF. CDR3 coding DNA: TGTGCCAGCAGTTATGACAAACGGACAGGGGGCGTCTACGAGCAGTACTTC.

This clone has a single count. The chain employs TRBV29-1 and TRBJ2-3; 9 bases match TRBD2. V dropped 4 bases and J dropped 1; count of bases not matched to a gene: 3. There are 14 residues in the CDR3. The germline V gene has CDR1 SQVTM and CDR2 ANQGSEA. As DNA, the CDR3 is TGCAGCGTTGCGCGGACTAGCGGCACAGATACGCAGTATTTT. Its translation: CSVARTSGTDTQYF.

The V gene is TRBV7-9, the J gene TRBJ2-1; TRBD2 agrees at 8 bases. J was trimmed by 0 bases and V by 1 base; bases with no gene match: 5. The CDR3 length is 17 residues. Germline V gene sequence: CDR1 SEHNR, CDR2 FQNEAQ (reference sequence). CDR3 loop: CASSLGSGVSSYNEQFF. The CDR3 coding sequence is TGTGCCAGCAGCTTAGGTAGCGGGGTAAGCTCCTACAATGAGCAGTTCTTC.

The CDR3 sequence is CSGASLAGYNEQFF. The CDR3 DNA reads TGCAGCGGGGCGTCACTAGCGGGCTACAATGAGCAGTTCTTC. The chain uses TRBV29-1 and TRBJ2-1; 9 bases are a match to TRBD2. With V trimmed by 7 bases and J by 3 bases, 7 bases remained unmatched. This CDR3 region has 14 residues. Germline-derived CDR1 and CDR2 are SQVTM and ANQGSEA.

CDR3 protein: CASSLGTGLYGYTF. The CDR3 region has the DNA TGTGCCAGCAGCTTAGGGACAGGGTTGTATGGCTACACCTTC. V is TRBV7-9 and J is TRBJ1-2; 8 bases are shared with TRBD1. After removal of 1 base from V and 5 bases from J, the junction contained 3 bases not matched to a gene. The length of the CDR3 is 14 residues. Germline V lookup: CDR1 SEHNR, CDR2 FQNEAQ (reference sequence).